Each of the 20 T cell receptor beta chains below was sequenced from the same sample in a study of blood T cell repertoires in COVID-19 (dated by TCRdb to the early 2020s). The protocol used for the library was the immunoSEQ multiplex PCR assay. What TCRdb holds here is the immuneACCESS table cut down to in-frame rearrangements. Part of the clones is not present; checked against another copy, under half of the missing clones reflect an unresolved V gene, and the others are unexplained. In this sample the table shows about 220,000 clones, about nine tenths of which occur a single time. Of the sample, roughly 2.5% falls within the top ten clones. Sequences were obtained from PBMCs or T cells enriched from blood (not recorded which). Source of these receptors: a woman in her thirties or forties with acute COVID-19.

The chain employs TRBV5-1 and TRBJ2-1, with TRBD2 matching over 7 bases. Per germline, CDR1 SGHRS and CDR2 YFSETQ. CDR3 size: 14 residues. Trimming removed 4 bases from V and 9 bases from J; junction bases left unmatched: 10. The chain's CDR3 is CASSGGPTGGEQFF. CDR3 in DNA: TGCGCCAGCAGCGGCGGGCCCACGGGGGGTGAGCAGTTCTTC. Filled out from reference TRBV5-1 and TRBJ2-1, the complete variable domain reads KAGVTQTPRYLIKTRGQQVTLSCSPISGHRSVSWYQQTPGQGLQFLFEYFSETQRNKGNFPGRFSGRQFSNSRSEMNVSTLELGDSALYLCASSGGPTGGEQFFGPGTRLTVL.

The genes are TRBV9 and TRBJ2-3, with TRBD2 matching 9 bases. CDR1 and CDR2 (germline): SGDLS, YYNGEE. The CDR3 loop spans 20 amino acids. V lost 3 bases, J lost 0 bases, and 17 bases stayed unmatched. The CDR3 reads CASSAQSSGTSRTSTDTQYF. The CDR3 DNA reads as TGTGCCAGCAGCGCCCAATCCTCCGGGACTAGCCGCACTAGCACAGATACGCAGTATTTT. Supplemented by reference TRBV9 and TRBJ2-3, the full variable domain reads DSGVTQTPKHLITATGQRVTLRCSPRSGDLSVYWYQQSLDQGLQFLIQYYNGEERAKGNILERFSAQQFPDLHSELNLSSLELGDSALYFCASSAQSSGTSRTSTDTQYFGPGTRLTVL.

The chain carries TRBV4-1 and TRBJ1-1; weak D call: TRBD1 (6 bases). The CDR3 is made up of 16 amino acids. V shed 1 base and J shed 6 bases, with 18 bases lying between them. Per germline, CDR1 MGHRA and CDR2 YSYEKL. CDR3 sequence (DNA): TGCGCCAGCAGCCAAGTCTTTTCAGGGGTCAGCGCTGAAGCTTTCTTT. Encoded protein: CASSQVFSGVSAEAFF.

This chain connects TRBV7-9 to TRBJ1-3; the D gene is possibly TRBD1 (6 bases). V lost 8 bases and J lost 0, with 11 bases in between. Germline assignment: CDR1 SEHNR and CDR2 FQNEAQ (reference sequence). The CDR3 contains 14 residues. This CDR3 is CASGKTGSGNTIYF. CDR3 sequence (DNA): TGTGCCAGCGGCAAGACAGGCTCTGGAAACACCATATATTTT.

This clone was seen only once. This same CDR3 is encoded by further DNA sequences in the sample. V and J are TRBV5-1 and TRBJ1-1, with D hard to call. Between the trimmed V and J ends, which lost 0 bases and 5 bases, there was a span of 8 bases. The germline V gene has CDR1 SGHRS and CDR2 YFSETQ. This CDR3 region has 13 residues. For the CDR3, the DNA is TGCGCCAGCAGCTTGGCGGGTCATACTGAAGCTTTCTTT. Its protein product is CASSLAGHTEAFF.

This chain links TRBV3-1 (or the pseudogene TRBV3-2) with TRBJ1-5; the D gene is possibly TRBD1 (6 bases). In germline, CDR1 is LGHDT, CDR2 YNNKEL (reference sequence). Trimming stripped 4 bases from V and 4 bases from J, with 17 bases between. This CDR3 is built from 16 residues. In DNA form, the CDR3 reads TGTGCCAGCAGCCCCGGGAGGGGGATAGGGAATCAGCCCCAGCATTTT. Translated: CASSPGRGIGNQPQHF.

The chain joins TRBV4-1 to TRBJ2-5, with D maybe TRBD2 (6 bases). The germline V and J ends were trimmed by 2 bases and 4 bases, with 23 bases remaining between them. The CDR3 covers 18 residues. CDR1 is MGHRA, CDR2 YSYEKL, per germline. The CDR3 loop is CASSQRASSGFLPETQYF. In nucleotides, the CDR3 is TGCGCCAGCAGCCAACGTGCGAGTAGCGGATTCCTCCCAGAGACCCAGTACTTC.

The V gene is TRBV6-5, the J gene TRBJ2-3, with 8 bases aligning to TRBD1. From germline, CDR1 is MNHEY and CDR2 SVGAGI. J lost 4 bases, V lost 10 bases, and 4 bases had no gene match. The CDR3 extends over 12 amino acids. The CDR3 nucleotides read TGTGCCACGACAGGGGTTGCAGATACGCAGTATTTT. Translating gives CATTGVADTQYF.

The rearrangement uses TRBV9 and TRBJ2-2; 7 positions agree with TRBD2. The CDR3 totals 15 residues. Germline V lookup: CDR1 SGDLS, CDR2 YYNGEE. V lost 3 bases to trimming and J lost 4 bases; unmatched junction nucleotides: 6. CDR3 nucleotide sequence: TGTGCCAGCAGCGCTGTGGGGGGGTTCACCGGGGAGCTGTTTTTT. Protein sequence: CASSAVGGFTGELFF.

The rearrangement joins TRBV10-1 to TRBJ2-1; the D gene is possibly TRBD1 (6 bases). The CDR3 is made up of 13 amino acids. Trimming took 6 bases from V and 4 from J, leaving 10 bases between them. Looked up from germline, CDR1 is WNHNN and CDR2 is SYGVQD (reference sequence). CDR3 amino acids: CASSGQLYNEQFF. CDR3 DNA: TGCGCCAGCAGCGGACAGCTGTACAATGAGCAGTTCTTC.

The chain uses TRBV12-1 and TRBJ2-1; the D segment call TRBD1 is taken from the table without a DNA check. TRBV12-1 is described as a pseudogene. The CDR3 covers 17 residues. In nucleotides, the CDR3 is TGTGCCAGCAGCATCCCGACAGCCCGAAGCTCCTACAATGAGCAGTTCTTC. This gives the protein CASSIPTARSSYNEQFF.

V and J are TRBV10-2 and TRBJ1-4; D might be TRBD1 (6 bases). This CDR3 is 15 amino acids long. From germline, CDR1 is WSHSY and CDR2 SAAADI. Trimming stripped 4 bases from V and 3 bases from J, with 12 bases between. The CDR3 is CASSATGSANEKLFF. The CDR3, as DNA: TGCGCCAGCAGTGCGACAGGTTCGGCTAATGAAAAACTGTTTTTT.

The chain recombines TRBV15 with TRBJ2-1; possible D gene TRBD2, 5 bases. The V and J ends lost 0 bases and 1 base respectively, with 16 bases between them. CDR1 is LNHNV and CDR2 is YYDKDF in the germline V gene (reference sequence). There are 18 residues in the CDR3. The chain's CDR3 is CATSRDLGGERSYNEQFF. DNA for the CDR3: TGTGCCACCAGCAGAGATTTGGGTGGGGAGAGATCCTACAATGAGCAGTTCTTC.

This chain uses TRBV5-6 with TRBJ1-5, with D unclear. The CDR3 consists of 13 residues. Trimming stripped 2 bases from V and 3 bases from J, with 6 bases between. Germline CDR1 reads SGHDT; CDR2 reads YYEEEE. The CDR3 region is CASSFQANQPQHF. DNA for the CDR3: TGTGCCAGCAGCTTCCAGGCCAATCAGCCCCAGCATTTT.

CDR3 region: CASSEALGIYSPLHF. CDR3 coding DNA: TGTGCCAGCAGTGAAGCACTCGGGATATATTCACCCCTCCACTTT. The rearrangement uses TRBV6-1 and TRBJ1-6; D not resolved. The ends were cut back, 0 bases at V and 8 bases at J, with 11 bases in the middle. Germline V CDR1 and CDR2: MNHNS, SASEGT. The CDR3 extends over 15 amino acids.

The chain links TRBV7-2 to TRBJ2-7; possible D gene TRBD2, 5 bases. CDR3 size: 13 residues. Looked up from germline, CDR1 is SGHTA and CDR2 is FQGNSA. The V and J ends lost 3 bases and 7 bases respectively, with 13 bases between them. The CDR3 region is CASSFSGDIEQYF. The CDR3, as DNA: TGTGCCAGCAGCTTTTCCGGGGATATTGAGCAGTACTTC.

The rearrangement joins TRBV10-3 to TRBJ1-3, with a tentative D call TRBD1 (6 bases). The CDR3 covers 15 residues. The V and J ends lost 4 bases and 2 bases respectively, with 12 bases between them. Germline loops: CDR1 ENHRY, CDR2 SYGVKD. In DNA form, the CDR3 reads TGTGCCATCAGTGTGGGGGGGCGCACTGGAAACACCATATATTTT. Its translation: CAISVGGRTGNTIYF.

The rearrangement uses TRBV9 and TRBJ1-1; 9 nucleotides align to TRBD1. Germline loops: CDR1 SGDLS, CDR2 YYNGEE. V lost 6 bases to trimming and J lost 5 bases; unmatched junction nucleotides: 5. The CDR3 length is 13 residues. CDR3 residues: CASTGTGRTEAFF. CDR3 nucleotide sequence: TGTGCCAGCACCGGGACAGGGCGGACTGAAGCTTTCTTT.

The CDR3 loop reads CASGIDTGELFF. The CDR3 DNA reads as TGTGCTAGTGGTATCGACACCGGGGAGCTGTTTTTT. This chain links TRBV12-5 with TRBJ2-2; D is uncertain. Germline V gene sequence: CDR1 LGHNT, CDR2 FRNRAP. This CDR3 comprises 12 residues. The V end was cut by 5 bases, the J end by 3 bases, with 4 bases between.

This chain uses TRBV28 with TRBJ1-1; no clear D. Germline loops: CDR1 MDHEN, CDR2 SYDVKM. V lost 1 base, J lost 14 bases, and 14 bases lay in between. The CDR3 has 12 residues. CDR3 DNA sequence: TGTGCCAGCAGTTTATTGAGGAGTCCGGTGTTCTTT. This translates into CASSLLRSPVFF.